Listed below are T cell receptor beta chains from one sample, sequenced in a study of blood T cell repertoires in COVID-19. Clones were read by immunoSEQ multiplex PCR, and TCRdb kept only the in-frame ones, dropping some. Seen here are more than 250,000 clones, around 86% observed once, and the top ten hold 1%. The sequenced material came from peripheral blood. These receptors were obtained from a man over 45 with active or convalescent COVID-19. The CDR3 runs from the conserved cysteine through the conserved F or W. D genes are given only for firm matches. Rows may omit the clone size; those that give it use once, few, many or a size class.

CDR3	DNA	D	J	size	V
CASSPRGQGGLQPQHF	TGTGCCAGCAGTCCCAGGGGACAGGGGGGGCTTCAGCCCCAGCATTTT	TRBD1	TRBJ1-5	.	TRBV27
CASSLSTSFSNQPQHF	TGTGCCAGCAGCCTCTCGACATCCTTTAGCAATCAGCCCCAGCATTTT	.	TRBJ1-5	once	TRBV5-5
CASSQDLSGSYNEQFF	TGTGCCAGCAGCCAAGATCTAAGCGGGTCCTACAATGAGCAGTTCTTC	.	TRBJ2-1	.	TRBV4-2
CASSLEQPTEAFF	TGTGCCAGCAGCTTGGAACAGCCCACTGAAGCTTTCTTT	.	TRBJ1-1	.	TRBV5-5
CASSIGRDYEQYF	TGTGCCAGTAGTATAGGGAGGGACTACGAGCAGTACTTC	.	TRBJ2-7	.	TRBV19
CASSQDRVGEETQYF	TGTGCCAGCAGCCAAGACAGGGTTGGCGAAGAGACCCAGTACTTC	.	TRBJ2-5	.	TRBV4-2
CASSGQGDSNQPQHF	TGTGCCAGCAGCGGACAGGGTGATAGCAATCAGCCCCAGCATTTT	TRBD1	TRBJ1-5	.	TRBV2
CASSVKATGGSGGNTIYF	TGTGCCAGCAGTGTGAAGGCTACAGGGGGGTCTGGTGGAAACACCATATATTTT	TRBD1	TRBJ1-3	.	TRBV6-1
CASSERRVGTGSYEQYF	TGTGCCAGCAGTGAGAGGAGAGTCGGGACAGGTAGCTACGAGCAGTACTTC	TRBD1	TRBJ2-7	.	TRBV2
CASSVGGTNTGELFF	TGTGCCAGCAGCGTAGGGGGGACAAACACCGGGGAGCTGTTTTTT	.	TRBJ2-2	.	TRBV9
CASSHLQTEAFF	TGTGCCAGCAGCCACCTCCAGACAGAAGCTTTCTTT	.	TRBJ1-1	once	TRBV11-2
CASSLFFVGTGVATNEKLFF	TGTGCCAGCAGTTTATTCTTCGTCGGGACAGGAGTTGCAACTAATGAAAAACTGTTTTTT	TRBD1	TRBJ1-4	.	TRBV27
CASSYSGLAGWMYEQYF	TGTGCCAGCAGTTACTCAGGACTAGCGGGATGGATGTACGAGCAGTACTTC	TRBD2	TRBJ2-7	.	TRBV6-2/TRBV6-3
CASNGDRGGNTEAFF	TGTGCCAGCAATGGGGACAGGGGGGGAAACACTGAAGCTTTCTTT	TRBD1	TRBJ1-1	.	TRBV2
CASRQGGQETQYF	TGTGCCAGCCGACAGGGTGGCCAAGAGACCCAGTACTTC	TRBD1	TRBJ2-5	few	TRBV28